Each of the 28 T cell receptor beta chains below was sequenced from the same sample in a study of shared clonotypes between healthy human individuals. Naive CD8 isolation took CD45RO-negative cells positively selected for CCR7 and excluded terminally differentiated effector memory CD45RA+ cells. Sequencing used immunoSEQ multiplex PCR; TCRdb keeps in-frame clones, though not all of them. Of almost 700,000 clones in the sample, around 90% are singletons; the top ten hold approximately 24%. Sequenced: naive CD8+ T cells sorted from blood. The receptors shown here come from a man aged 25-40 years in good health.

V and J are TRBV29-1 and TRBJ1-2; unclear D gene. Per the germline V gene, CDR1 is SQVTM and CDR2 is ANQGSEA. The CDR3 spans 12 residues. Trimming stripped 1 base from V and 6 bases from J, with 9 bases between. CDR3 loop: CSVEARGDGYTF. DNA for the CDR3: TGCAGCGTTGAAGCCCGGGGTGATGGCTACACCTTC.

The V call is TRBV7-6, the J call TRBJ2-2; TRBD1 matches at 9 bases. This CDR3 has 15 amino acids. The germline V gene encodes CDR1 SGHVS and CDR2 FNYEAQ. The J segment lost 7 bases and the V segment lost 2 bases, leaving 5 bases of the junction unmatched. This CDR3 reads CASSLQTGGNGELFF. The CDR3 coding sequence is TGTGCCAGCAGCTTACAAACAGGGGGCAACGGGGAGCTGTTTTTT.

The gene calls are TRBV19 and TRBJ2-3; 10 bases are shared with TRBD2. The CDR3 consists of 15 residues. Germline V lookup: CDR1 LNHDA, CDR2 SQIVND (reference sequence). V shed 5 bases and J 3 bases; nucleotides not matched to a gene: 5. The CDR3 loop is CASSSEAGGTDTQYF. DNA for the CDR3: TGTGCCAGTAGTTCGGAAGCGGGAGGGACAGATACGCAGTATTTT.

The chain recombines TRBV27 with TRBJ2-3; the D gene is possibly TRBD2 (6 bases). Germline lookup yields CDR1 MNHEY and CDR2 SMNVEV (reference sequence). The CDR3 extends over 16 amino acids. V lost 2 bases and J 0 bases, leaving 12 bases between the germline ends. CDR3 nucleotide sequence: TGTGCCAGCAGTTTACTATGGGAGGTTAGCACAGATACGCAGTATTTT. It is translated as CASSLLWEVSTDTQYF.

The J gene is TRBJ2-1, the V gene TRBV2; D is unresolved. CDR1 and CDR2 from the germline V gene are SNHLY and FYNNEI. V gave up 5 bases and J gave up 9 bases, with 5 bases separating them. The CDR3 loop spans 10 amino acids. In DNA form, the CDR3 reads TGTGCCAGCAGTCGCGGTGAGCAGTTCTTC. It specifies CASSRGEQFF.

This chain uses TRBV4-2 with TRBJ2-1; D possibly uses TRBD1 or TRBD2 (5 bases each). This CDR3 has 15 residues. The V end lost 3 bases, the J end lost 7 bases, and 16 bases lay between the germline ends. CDR1 is LGHNA and CDR2 is YNFKEQ in the germline V gene. CDR3 bases: TGTGCCAGCAGCCATCACTTCCTAGGGGAGAATGAGCAGTTCTTC. This translates into CASSHHFLGENEQFF.

A note on this clone: Germline and junction disagree at one end, which may indicate a read error. The sample carries other DNA sequences with the same CDR3. This rearrangement joins TRBV18 to TRBJ2-1, with D unresolved. The germline V gene has CDR1 KGHSH and CDR2 LQKENI. This CDR3 has 17 residues. CDR3 sequence: CASSPRRVTPSYNEQFF. The CDR3 region has the DNA TGTGCCAGCTCGCCACGGCGAGTGACACCTTCCTACAATGAGCAGTTCTTC.

This chain connects TRBV6-6 to TRBJ1-5; perhaps TRBD1 as D (5 bases). The CDR3 has 15 residues. Per germline, CDR1 MNHNY and CDR2 SVGAGI (reference sequence). V was cut by 1 base and J by 4 bases, with 11 bases left in between. CDR3 sequence reads: CASSYWDVRNQPQHF. CDR3 DNA: TGTGCCAGCAGTTACTGGGACGTCAGAAATCAGCCCCAGCATTTT.

A word on this clone: This same CDR3 is encoded by further DNA sequences in the sample. V is TRBV5-4 and J is TRBJ2-7; D perhaps matches TRBD2 (5 bases). Germline V gene sequence: CDR1 SGHNT, CDR2 YYREEE (reference sequence). CDR3 length equals 13 residues. Trimming shortened V by 2 bases and J by 1 base, and 7 bases separated the two germline ends. CDR3 loop: CASSFSGSYEQYF. DNA of the CDR3: TGTGCCAGCAGCTTCTCGGGGTCCTACGAGCAGTACTTC.

V gene TRBV9 combines with J gene TRBJ2-2, with a possible D match to TRBD2 (7 bases). Trimming stripped 1 base from V and 5 bases from J, with 18 bases between. Germline CDR1 SGDLS, CDR2 YYNGEE. This CDR3 has 17 residues. In nucleotides, the CDR3 is TGTGCCAGCAGCGTATCGGGGGGCCACGAAGAAACCGGGGAGCTGTTTTTT. Protein: CASSVSGGHEETGELFF.

The chain links TRBV28 to TRBJ2-3; the match to TRBD1 covers 10 bases. Germline CDR1 MDHEN, CDR2 SYDVKM. This CDR3 comprises 15 residues. J was trimmed by 3 bases and V by 5 bases; bases with no gene match: 5. CDR3 coding DNA: TGTGCCAGCAGTATCGGGACAGGGGTTACAGATACGCAGTATTTT. Translating it yields CASSIGTGVTDTQYF.

The chain employs TRBV9 and TRBJ2-1; the match to TRBD2 covers 9 bases. V gave up 3 bases and J gave up 5 bases; unmatched junction bases: 6. CDR3 length equals 15 residues. Per germline, CDR1 SGDLS and CDR2 YYNGEE. The CDR3 DNA is TGTGCCAGCAGCGAGAAGACTAGCGGAGACAATGAGCAGTTCTTC. This codes for CASSEKTSGDNEQFF.

The V and J genes are TRBV28 and TRBJ2-7, with 7 positions matching TRBD2. The CDR3 runs to 15 residues. The junction had 9 bases not matched to a gene; V was cut back by 5 bases and J by 2 bases. Germline CDR1 and CDR2: MDHEN and SYDVKM. The CDR3 sequence is CASSPRDYKTYEQYF. The CDR3 nucleotides are TGTGCCAGCAGTCCCCGGGACTACAAAACCTACGAGCAGTACTTC.

The J gene is TRBJ2-7, the V gene TRBV27; D may be TRBD2 (7 bases). V lost 6 bases and J 2 bases, leaving 17 bases between the germline ends. Germline V gene data show CDR1 as MNHEY and CDR2 as SMNVEV (reference sequence). The CDR3 covers 15 residues. The CDR3, as DNA: TGTGCCAGCAGCGGGGGGCCAGTTTCGACCTACGAGCAGTACTTC. It translates to CASSGGPVSTYEQYF.

The gene calls are TRBV27 and TRBJ1-2, with 8 nucleotides matching TRBD1. The CDR3 loop spans 13 amino acids. Germline trimming cut 5 bases from V and 5 bases from J; bases unmatched to any gene: 4. Looked up from germline, CDR1 is MNHEY and CDR2 is SMNVEV (reference sequence). The CDR3 DNA follows: TGTGCCAGCAGTGGACAGGGTCGGTATGGCTACACCTTC. Translating it yields CASSGQGRYGYTF.

The chain employs TRBV19 and TRBJ2-7, with TRBD2 identical over 11 bases. J lost 3 bases, V lost 2 bases, and 3 bases had no gene match. This CDR3 is 15 amino acids long. Germline V gene lookup returns CDR1 LNHDA and CDR2 SQIVND (reference sequence). CDR3 nucleotides: TGTGCCAGTAGTATAACTAGCGGGAGAGGCTACGAGCAGTACTTC. Protein: CASSITSGRGYEQYF.

The chain uses TRBV23-1 and TRBJ1-2; D call uncertain. TRBV23-1 is placed among ORFs of uncertain function. Trimming removed 6 bases from V and 2 bases from J, with 7 bases in between. The CDR3 has 12 amino acids. This CDR3 is CASRVQNYGYTF. The CDR3, as DNA: TGCGCCAGCAGAGTGCAGAACTATGGCTACACCTTC.

CDR3 region: CASSLMAEQFF. The CDR3 nucleotides are TGTGCCAGCAGCTTAATGGCTGAGCAGTTCTTC. This sequence joins TRBV7-9 and TRBJ2-1; no definite D call. The CDR3 sequence is 11 residues long. From germline, CDR1 is SEHNR and CDR2 FQNEAQ (reference sequence). V was trimmed by 2 bases and J by 9 bases, leaving 5 bases between them.

This clone appeared a single time. The CDR3 sequence is CASRGLAGGRGETQYF. The CDR3 region has the DNA TGCGCCAGCAGAGGACTAGCGGGAGGGCGTGGAGAGACCCAGTACTTC. This chain links TRBV10-1 with TRBJ2-5; 15 bases fit TRBD2. This CDR3 contains 16 residues. Losses at the gene ends were 6 bases for V and 4 bases for J; bases not matched to a gene: 6. The germline gives CDR1 WNHNN, CDR2 SYGVQD (reference sequence).

The V and J genes are TRBV10-1 and TRBJ2-3; 10 nucleotides align to TRBD2. V lost 4 bases to trimming and J lost 3 bases; unmatched junction nucleotides: 4. This CDR3 spans 15 amino acids. Germline V gene data show CDR1 as WNHNN and CDR2 as SYGVQD (reference sequence). The CDR3 DNA sequence: TGCGCCAGCAGTGGGCTAGCGGGAGAAACAGATACGCAGTATTTT. Translated: CASSGLAGETDTQYF.

The chain employs TRBV7-9 and TRBJ2-1, with 13 bases lining up with TRBD2. This CDR3 has 19 amino acids. From germline, CDR1 is SEHNR and CDR2 FQNEAQ (reference sequence). Trimming cost V 4 bases and J 0 bases; bases outside gene matches: 9. The CDR3 loop reads CASSSGLAGPKPSYNEQFF. In nucleotides, the CDR3 is TGTGCCAGCAGCTCGGGACTAGCGGGACCCAAACCCTCCTACAATGAGCAGTTCTTC.

This clone was recorded only once. The chain carries TRBV2 and TRBJ2-7; 10 bases agree with TRBD2. The CDR3 loop spans 13 amino acids. Trimming took 9 bases from V and 1 from J; bases not matched to a gene: 3. Germline V lookup: CDR1 SNHLY, CDR2 FYNNEI. CDR3 amino acids: CARQREGSYEQYF. CDR3 sequence (DNA): TGTGCCAGACAGCGGGAGGGTTCCTACGAGCAGTACTTC.

V gene TRBV2 combines with J gene TRBJ2-1; D is unresolved. There are 12 residues in the CDR3. Germline lookup yields CDR1 SNHLY and CDR2 FYNNEI. V lost 6 bases and J lost 8, with 11 bases in between. In nucleotides, the CDR3 is TGTGCCAGCAGCGAACGACTTGATGAGCAGTTCTTC. Translation gives CASSERLDEQFF.

The chain is built from TRBV5-5 and TRBJ2-5, with D uncertain. Germline assignment: CDR1 SGHKS and CDR2 YYEKEE (reference sequence). Trimming took off 0 bases at V and 2 bases at J, with 8 bases between the two ends. This CDR3 comprises 14 residues. This CDR3 is CASSLVRVQETQYF. CDR3 DNA sequence: TGTGCCAGCAGCTTGGTCCGGGTTCAAGAGACCCAGTACTTC. Variable domain in full (rest from reference TRBV5-5 and TRBJ2-5): DAGVTQSPTHLIKTRGQQVTLRCSPISGHKSVSWYQQVLGQGPQFIFQYYEKEERGRGNFPDRFSARQFPNYSSELNVNALLLGDSALYLCASSLVRVQETQYFGPGTRLLVL.

The gene calls are TRBV19 and TRBJ1-1; D remains ambiguous. The CDR3 contains 10 residues. The V end was cut by 8 bases, the J end by 6 bases, with 7 bases between. CDR1 and CDR2 from the germline V gene are LNHDA and SQIVND (reference sequence). The CDR3 loop is CASGISEAFF. CDR3 coding DNA: TGTGCCAGTGGGATTTCTGAAGCTTTCTTT. Combining the CDR3 with reference TRBV19 and TRBJ1-1 gives the whole variable domain DGGITQSPKYLFRKEGQNVTLSCEQNLNHDAMYWYRQDPGQGLRLIYYSQIVNDFQKGDIAEGYSVSREKKESFPLTVTSAQKNPTAFYLCASGISEAFFGQGTRLTVV.

This clone was seen a single time. The chain recombines TRBV28 with TRBJ2-7, with TRBD2 matching over 10 bases. CDR3 length: 20 residues. V shed 1 base and J 3 bases; nucleotides not matched to a gene: 18. Germline V gene sequence: CDR1 MDHEN, CDR2 SYDVKM. The CDR3 region has the DNA TGTGCCAGCAGTTTATTTGTCAGGGGTACGGAACTAGCGGGGCACTACGAGCAGTACTTC. As protein: CASSLFVRGTELAGHYEQYF.

This sequence joins TRBV7-8 and TRBJ2-1; no firm D call. The CDR3 totals 14 residues. Germline loops: CDR1 SGHVS, CDR2 FQNEAQ. V lost 6 bases and J 5 bases, leaving 14 bases between the germline ends. CDR3 DNA sequence: TGTGCCAGCAGTAACTCGGGCAGGAACAATGAGCAGTTCTTC. Translation: CASSNSGRNNEQFF.

This chain joins TRBV13 and TRBJ1-1; D unresolved. This CDR3 spans 15 amino acids. Trimming removed 2 bases from V and 8 bases from J, with 18 bases in between. Looked up from germline, CDR1 is PRHDT and CDR2 is FYEKMQ (reference sequence). The CDR3 is CASSLIDDGESEAFF. CDR3 sequence (DNA): TGTGCCAGCAGCTTAATAGACGATGGGGAGTCCGAAGCTTTCTTT.